The rows below give T cell receptor beta chains drawn from one sample of a study of T cell changes during pregnancy in multiple sclerosis. The repertoire was sequenced with immunoSEQ multiplex PCR; TCRdb's copy has only in-frame clones and lacks some. Here the sample spans approximately 62,000 clones, 90% to 95% being singletons. The input for sequencing was CD8+ T cells from peripheral blood mononuclear cells, taken in the second trimester of pregnancy. The source is a female donor with multiple sclerosis, enrolled in a pregnancy study. The CDR3 runs from the conserved cysteine through the conserved F or W. The D gene is left open where the match is weak. Expanded clones are given a class, and other clones once, few, many or no size at all.

TRBV27,TRBD2,TRBJ2-5,-,TGTGCCAGCAGTTTAGGGGCTAGCGGGATGCAAGAGACCCAGTACTTC,CASSLGASGMQETQYF
TRBV9,-,TRBJ2-3,-,TGTGCCAGCAGCGCCAGCAGGGCAACAGATACGCAGTATTTT,CASSASRATDTQYF
TRBV27,-,TRBJ2-4,-,TGTGCCAGCAAGCCTGCCTTGTTAGCCAAAAACATTCAGTACTTC,CASKPALLAKNIQYF
TRBV27,-,TRBJ1-2,-,TGTGCCAGCAGTTTTTTTTGGACTGATCCGGATGGCTACACCTTC,CASSFFWTDPDGYTF
TRBV7-9,TRBD2,TRBJ2-7,-,TGTGCCAGCAGCCCCCGACTAGCGGTCGCTGAATTTTACGAGCAGTACTTC,CASSPRLAVAEFYEQYF
TRBV28,TRBD2,TRBJ2-1,-,TGTGCCAGCACTATTTTAGGGGAGGGCGATGAGCAGTTCTTC,CASTILGEGDEQFF
TRBV6-4,TRBD2,TRBJ2-7,-,TGTGCCAGCAGTGACTCACCTCCGATGGGGGAGGGGAGGAACGAGCAGTACTTC,CASSDSPPMGEGRNEQYF
TRBV11-3,-,TRBJ2-1,-,TGTGCCAGCAGCTTCTCCAGATACAATGAGCAGTTCTTC,CASSFSRYNEQFF
TRBV15,TRBD1,TRBJ1-1,once,TGTGCCACCAGCAGAGTTGACAGGGGTTACACTGAAGCTTTCTTT,CATSRVDRGYTEAFF
TRBV7-9,-,TRBJ2-3,-,TGTGCCAGCAGCTCGACCACGGAACTTTTGGCGGGCGCAGATACGCAGTATTTT,CASSSTTELLAGADTQYF
TRBV27,-,TRBJ2-7,-,TGTGCCAGCAGTTTCGGGGGAGCGAGCTACGAGCAGTACTTC,CASSFGGASYEQYF
TRBV7-9,TRBD1,TRBJ2-7,-,TGTGCCAGCAGCTCCCCCGGGACAGGATCCTACGAGCAGTACTTC,CASSSPGTGSYEQYF
TRBV5-5,-,TRBJ1-2,-,TGTGCCAGCACCGAAAACGGGACAATCTATGGCTACACCTTC,CASTENGTIYGYTF
TRBV6-1,-,TRBJ2-2,-,TGTGCCAGCAGTGGGGCCTCTCGGGAGCTGTTTTTT,CASSGASRELFF
TRBV25-1,-,TRBJ2-7,-,TGTGCCAGCAGTGAAGGCCCGGGGAACGAGCAGTACTTC,CASSEGPGNEQYF
TRBV11-2,TRBD1,TRBJ2-1,-,TGTGCCAGCAGCCCTTGGGACAGCTACAATGAGCAGTTCTTC,CASSPWDSYNEQFF
TRBV28,-,TRBJ2-5,-,TGTGCCAGCCGAGGGGGGGGACCCAACGAGACCCAGTACTTC,CASRGGGPNETQYF
TRBV27,-,TRBJ1-5,-,TGTGCCAGCAGTCCTCGCTGGGGGGACAATCAGCCCCAGCATTTT,CASSPRWGDNQPQHF
TRBV25-1,TRBD1,TRBJ2-1,-,TGTGCCAGCAGTGATCTCAGACAGGGGGCGTTTGATGAGCAGTTCTTC,CASSDLRQGAFDEQFF
TRBV29-1,-,TRBJ1-2,-,TGCAGCGTTCCGCGACCCTTTTTAACAGGGACTAATGGTGGCTACACCTTC,CSVPRPFLTGTNGGYTF
TRBV27,-,TRBJ1-6,-,TGTGCCAGCAGTTTAAACGGAGGGTCACCCCTCCACTTT,CASSLNGGSPLHF
TRBV11-2,TRBD2,TRBJ2-7,-,TGTGCCAGCAGCTCCGGGACTAGCGGGGACTCCTACGAGCAGTACTTC,CASSSGTSGDSYEQYF
TRBV7-6,-,TRBJ1-1,-,TGTGCCAGCAGCCCCCAGGGTATTGTTACCAACATGAACACTGAAGCTTTCTTT,CASSPQGIVTNMNTEAFF
TRBV4-1,TRBD1,TRBJ2-2,once,TGCGCCAGCAGCCCCCAGTTTAAGGGGGCGGTTACCGGGGAGCTGTTTTTT,CASSPQFKGAVTGELFF
TRBV6-5,TRBD1,TRBJ2-7,-,TGTGCCAGCACTTCCGGGACAGGGGCCTACGAGCAGTACTTC,CASTSGTGAYEQYF
TRBV7-8,TRBD1,TRBJ2-7,once,TGTGCCAGCAGCTTTTCTCGACAGGGCGGATACGAGCAGTACTTC,CASSFSRQGGYEQYF
TRBV27,-,TRBJ2-7,-,TGTGCCAGCAGACTGAGCGGGCCCGTTACCTACGAGCAGTACTTC,CASRLSGPVTYEQYF
TRBV9,TRBD1,TRBJ2-7,once,TGTGCCAGCAGCGTAGGTGGGGACAGGAGCGAGCAGTACTTC,CASSVGGDRSEQYF
TRBV15,-,TRBJ1-4,-,TGTGCCACCAGGGGGCCGGCTAATGAAAAACTGTTTTTT,CATRGPANEKLFF
TRBV19,-,TRBJ1-1,once,TGTGCCAGTAGTCTGGGAGATCTGAACACTGAAGCTTTCTTT,CASSLGDLNTEAFF
TRBV29-1,-,TRBJ2-2,-,TGCAGCGTTGAAGGGCAACCGATGAACACCGGGGAGCTGTTTTTT,CSVEGQPMNTGELFF
TRBV5-6,-,TRBJ1-2,-,TGTGCCAGCAGCATTACGGGGGGAACCTATGGCTACACCTTC,CASSITGGTYGYTF
TRBV6-5,-,TRBJ1-1,once,TGTGCCAGCAGTTACTCGATATCCGGGAATGAAGCTTTCTTT,CASSYSISGNEAFF
TRBV2,-,TRBJ2-7,-,TGTGCCAGCAGTGGGCGGGAAGGCCCCTACGAGCAGTACTTC,CASSGREGPYEQYF
TRBV7-2,TRBD2,TRBJ2-1,-,TGTGCCAGCAGCTCATGGGGGGGAAGTGAGCAGTTCTTC,CASSSWGGSEQFF
TRBV27,TRBD2,TRBJ2-6,-,TGTGCCAGCAGTACTATCACCGGGGGGTGGGGAGGGGCCAACGTCCTGACTTTC,CASSTITGGWGGANVLTF
TRBV5-4,TRBD2,TRBJ2-1,-,TGTGCCAGCAGCTCCATAGTAGCGGGAGGGGTCGAGCAGTTCTTC,CASSSIVAGGVEQFF
TRBV7-3,-,TRBJ1-1,-,TGTGCCAGCAGCTCCGGACAGCTCACTGAAGCTTTCTTT,CASSSGQLTEAFF
TRBV12-5,TRBD2,TRBJ2-7,-,TGTGCTAGTGGTTTGATTGGTCGGGCTAGCGGGAGTTTCGAGCAGTACTTC,CASGLIGRASGSFEQYF
TRBV10-1,-,TRBJ2-1,-,TGCGCCAGCAGTGAGCGGGAGAGCTCCTACAATGAGCAGTTCTTC,CASSERESSYNEQFF
TRBV19,-,TRBJ2-7,-,TGTGCCAGTAGTATATACGGCTATGGGAGCTCCTACGAGCAGTACTTC,CASSIYGYGSSYEQYF
TRBV6-5,TRBD1,TRBJ2-5,-,TGTGCCAGCAGTTTGGGGACAGGGGGAGAGACCCAGTACTTC,CASSLGTGGETQYF
TRBV7-9,-,TRBJ1-2,-,TGTGCCAGCACCCTAAGTGGCGGGCAGACCTATGGCTACACCTTC,CASTLSGGQTYGYTF
TRBV6-6,-,TRBJ2-5,-,TGTGCCAGCTCCCCCGCGGCCGGATCGGAGACCCAGTACTTC,CASSPAAGSETQYF
TRBV2,-,TRBJ1-5,-,TGTGCCAGCAGCCAGAGGGTAGGCCAGCCCCAGCATTTT,CASSQRVGQPQHF
TRBV11-2,TRBD1,TRBJ2-1,-,TGTGCCAGCAGCTTAGATTTTGGGACAGGGGGCGAAGAGCAGTTCTTC,CASSLDFGTGGEEQFF
TRBV7-6,-,TRBJ1-1,-,TGTGCCAGCAGCTTATGGGACACCACTCGGGACACTGAAGCTTTCTTT,CASSLWDTTRDTEAFF
TRBV4-1,-,TRBJ2-5,-,TGCGCCAGCAGCCAGACCCTCGGCGGGAAAGAGACCCAGTACTTC,CASSQTLGGKETQYF
TRBV7-2,TRBD1,TRBJ1-1,-,TGTGCCAGCAGCCCTCCGACAGGGATAAACACTGAAGCTTTCTTT,CASSPPTGINTEAFF
TRBV19,TRBD1,TRBJ1-1,-,TGTGCCAGTTCCCGGGACAGGGGATCAGACACTGAAGCTTTCTTT,CASSRDRGSDTEAFF
TRBV19,TRBD1,TRBJ2-1,-,TGTGCCAGCATCCCGGGGACAGGGACTTACAATGAGCAGTTCTTC,CASIPGTGTYNEQFF
TRBV11-2,TRBD2,TRBJ2-7,-,TGTGCCAGCAGCTCCAGCGCTAGCGGGAGGTCCTACGAGCAGTACTTC,CASSSSASGRSYEQYF
TRBV13,-,TRBJ1-3,-,TGTGCCAGCAGCTCCCGGGACACCGGCACCATATATTTT,CASSSRDTGTIYF
TRBV7-2,-,TRBJ1-5,-,TGTGCCAGCAGCCCCCGCAGGGGTAGCAATCAGCCCCAGCATTTT,CASSPRRGSNQPQHF
TRBV7-2,TRBD2,TRBJ2-7,-,TGTGCCAGCAGCCGCCCAGGACTAGCGGATACCTACGAGCAGTACTTC,CASSRPGLADTYEQYF
TRBV4-1,TRBD1,TRBJ1-1,-,TGCGCCAGCAGCCTGGGGGACAGGGAAGAAGCTTTCTTT,CASSLGDREEAFF
TRBV2,TRBD2,TRBJ2-7,-,TGTGCCAGGGGACTAGCGGGACTGGGCGAGCAGTACTTC,CARGLAGLGEQYF
TRBV2,-,TRBJ1-4,-,TGTGCCAGCAGTGTCCCACCGCAGGGCAAGAATGAAAAACTGTTTTTT,CASSVPPQGKNEKLFF
TRBV7-8,TRBD1,TRBJ1-1,-,TGTGCCAGCAGCTTAGAACAGGGGGCCGGTGACACTGAAGCTTTCTTT,CASSLEQGAGDTEAFF